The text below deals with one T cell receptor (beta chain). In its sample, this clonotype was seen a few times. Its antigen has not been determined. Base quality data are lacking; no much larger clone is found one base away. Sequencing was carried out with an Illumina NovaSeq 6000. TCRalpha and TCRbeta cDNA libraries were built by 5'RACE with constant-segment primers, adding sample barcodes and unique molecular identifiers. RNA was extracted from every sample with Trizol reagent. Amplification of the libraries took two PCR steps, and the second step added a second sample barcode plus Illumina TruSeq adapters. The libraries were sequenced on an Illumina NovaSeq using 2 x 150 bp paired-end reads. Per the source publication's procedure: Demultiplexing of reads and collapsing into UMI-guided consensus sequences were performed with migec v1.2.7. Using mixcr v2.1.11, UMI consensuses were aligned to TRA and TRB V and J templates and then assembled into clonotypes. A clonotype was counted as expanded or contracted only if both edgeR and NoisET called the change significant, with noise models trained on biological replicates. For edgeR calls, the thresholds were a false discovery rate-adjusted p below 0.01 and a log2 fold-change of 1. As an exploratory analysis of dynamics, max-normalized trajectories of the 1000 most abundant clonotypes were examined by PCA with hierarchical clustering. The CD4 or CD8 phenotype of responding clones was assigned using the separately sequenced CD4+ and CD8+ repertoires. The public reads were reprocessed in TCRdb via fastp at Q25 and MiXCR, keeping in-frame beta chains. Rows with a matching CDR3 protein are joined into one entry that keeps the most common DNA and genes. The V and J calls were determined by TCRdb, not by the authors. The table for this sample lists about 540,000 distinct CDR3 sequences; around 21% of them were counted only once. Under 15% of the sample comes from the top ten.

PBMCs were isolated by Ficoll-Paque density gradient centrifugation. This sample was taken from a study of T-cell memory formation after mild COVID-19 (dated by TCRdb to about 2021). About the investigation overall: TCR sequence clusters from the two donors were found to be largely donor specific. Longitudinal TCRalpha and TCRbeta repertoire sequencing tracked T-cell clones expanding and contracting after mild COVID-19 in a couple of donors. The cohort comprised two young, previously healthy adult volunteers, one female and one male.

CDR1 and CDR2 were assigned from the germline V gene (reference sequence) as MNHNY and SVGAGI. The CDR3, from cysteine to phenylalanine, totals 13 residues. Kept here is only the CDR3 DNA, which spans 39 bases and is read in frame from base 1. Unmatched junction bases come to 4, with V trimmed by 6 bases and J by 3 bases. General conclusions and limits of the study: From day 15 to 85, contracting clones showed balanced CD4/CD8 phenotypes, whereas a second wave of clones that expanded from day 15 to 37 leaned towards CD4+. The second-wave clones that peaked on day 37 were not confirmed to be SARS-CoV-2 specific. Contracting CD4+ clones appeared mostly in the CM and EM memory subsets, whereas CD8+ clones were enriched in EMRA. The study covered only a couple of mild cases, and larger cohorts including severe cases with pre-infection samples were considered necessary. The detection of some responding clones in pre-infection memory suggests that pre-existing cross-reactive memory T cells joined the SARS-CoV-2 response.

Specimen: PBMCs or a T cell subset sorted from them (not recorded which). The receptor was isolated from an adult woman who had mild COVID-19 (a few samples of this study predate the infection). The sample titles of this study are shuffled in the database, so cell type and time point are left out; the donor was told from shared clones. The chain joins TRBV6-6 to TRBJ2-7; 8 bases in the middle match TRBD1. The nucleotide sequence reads TGTGCCAGCAGCAACAGGGGGGACTACGAGCAGTACTTC. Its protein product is CASSNRGDYEQYF.